This TCR beta chain emerged from a study of cytomegalovirus exposure and HLA in healthy donors. The CDR3 sequence is 21 residues long. Germline CDR1 reads MNHNS; CDR2 reads SASEGT. In the PCR, 60 Vbeta and 13 Jbeta primers were used. The protocol was immunoSEQ multiplex PCR, while the TCRdb copy is restricted to in-frame clones and leaves out a portion. The sample records 30,000 to 45,000 clones, more than 80% being singletons. Sequenced sample: PBMCs. The sequence came from a woman aged 40 to 50 in good health and CMV-seronegative. The gene calls are TRBV6-1 and TRBJ2-5; a possible D gene is TRBD2 (5 bases). TRBJ2-7 matches the DNA end more closely, so the J call is doubtful. The CDR3 sequence is CASSEIAGAFVDLTKTYEQYF. In DNA form, the CDR3 reads TGTGCCAGCAGTGAAATCGCTGGCGCATTTGTTGACCTGACTAAGACCTACGAGCAGTACTTC.